One and the same sample provided the 21 T cell receptor beta chains below, sequenced in a study of shared clonotypes between healthy human individuals (dated by TCRdb to 2018 to 2021). Libraries were constructed by the immunoSEQ multiplex PCR assay. What TCRdb holds here is the immuneACCESS table cut down to in-frame rearrangements. Part of the clones is not present; checked against another copy, under half of the missing clones reflect an unresolved V gene, and the others are unexplained. Across this sample there are some 2,000,000 clones, with around 95% seen only once. The ten largest clones represent 0.13% of the sample. The sample comprised naive CD4+ T cells sorted from blood. In the paper's terms, the cell subset or site label means: CD45RA+ positively selected. The source is a man in his late teens or twenties in good health.

CDR3 bases: TGTGCCAGCAGTTACTCCGGGGTGGTCGGCACTGAAGCTTTCTTT. Translating it yields CASSYSGVVGTEAFF. The chain has TRBV6-5 and TRBJ1-1; D gene uncertain. Per the germline V gene, CDR1 is MNHEY and CDR2 is SVGAGI. The CDR3 is made up of 15 amino acids. V gave up 0 bases and J gave up 4 bases, with 12 bases separating them.

As for this clone: Other DNA sequences in this sample translate to the same CDR3. V usage is TRBV14 and J usage is TRBJ2-7; the D gene is possibly TRBD1 (5 bases). Germline V CDR1 and CDR2: SGHDN, FVKESK. The CDR3 runs 12 residues. The ends were cut back, 4 bases at V and 3 bases at J, with 7 bases in the middle. CDR3 amino acids: CASSPQGYEQYF. The CDR3 nucleotides are TGTGCCAGCAGCCCGCAGGGCTACGAGCAGTACTTC.

Of note for this clone: The same CDR3 is also encoded by other DNA sequences in this sample. The chain joins TRBV5-1 to TRBJ2-5; D is undetermined. Germline CDR1 is SGHRS and CDR2 is YFSETQ. The V end was cut by 0 bases, the J end by 4 bases, with 4 bases between. This CDR3 spans 12 amino acids. CDR3 in amino acids: CASSLGRETQYF. Written as DNA, the CDR3 is TGCGCCAGCAGCTTGGGGAGAGAGACCCAGTACTTC. Combining the CDR3 with reference TRBV5-1 and TRBJ2-5 gives the whole variable domain KAGVTQTPRYLIKTRGQQVTLSCSPISGHRSVSWYQQTPGQGLQFLFEYFSETQRNKGNFPGRFSGRQFSNSRSEMNVSTLELGDSALYLCASSLGRETQYFGPGTRLLVL.

This clone came up once. V gene TRBV30 combines with J gene TRBJ2-2; D call uncertain. The germline V and J ends were trimmed by 4 bases and 2 bases, with 8 bases remaining between them. This CDR3 region has 13 residues. CDR1 is GTSNPN and CDR2 is SVGIG in the germline V gene (reference sequence). The CDR3 reads CAWTPVNTGELFF. CDR3 coding DNA: TGTGCCTGGACGCCGGTTAACACCGGGGAGCTGTTTTTT.

In DNA, the CDR3 is TGTGCCAGCAGTTTAGAGGGGCCTTGGGGCTACACCTTC. This gives the protein CASSLEGPWGYTF. The chain recombines TRBV28 with TRBJ1-2; the D gene is possibly TRBD1 (5 bases). The CDR3 loop spans 13 amino acids. The V gene lost 2 bases and the J gene lost 8 bases, with 12 bases spanning the gap. Germline V lookup: CDR1 MDHEN, CDR2 SYDVKM.

The chain's CDR3 is CASSLGRGRGTDTQYF. The CDR3 DNA follows: TGTGCCAGCAGCTTAGGCAGGGGGCGCGGCACAGATACGCAGTATTTT. This rearrangement joins TRBV7-9 to TRBJ2-3, with 8 bases matching TRBD1. This CDR3 has 16 amino acids. Unmatched junction bases numbered 4, after V lost 1 base and J lost 1 base. CDR1 and CDR2 (germline): SEHNR, FQNEAQ (reference sequence). The complete variable domain, with remaining parts taken from reference TRBV7-9 and TRBJ2-3, reads DTGVSQNPRHKITKRGQNVTFRCDPISEHNRLYWYRQTLGQGPEFLTYFQNEAQLEKSRLLSDRFSAERPKGSFSTLEIQRTEQGDSAMYLCASSLGRGRGTDTQYFGPGTRLTVL.

The V call is TRBV11-2, the J call TRBJ2-5; 7 nucleotides agree with TRBD2. Germline CDR1 SGHAT, CDR2 FQNNGV. The CDR3 has 17 residues. The junction had 8 bases not matched to a gene; V was cut back by 0 bases and J by 1 base. For the CDR3, the DNA is TGTGCCAGCAGCTTAGACTGGGCGGGAGAGCTCCAAGAGACCCAGTACTTC. It is translated as CASSLDWAGELQETQYF.

The J gene is TRBJ2-5, the V gene TRBV11-2; D remains unclear. Germline V gene data show CDR1 as SGHAT and CDR2 as FQNNGV. V shed 0 bases and J shed 4 bases, with 9 bases lying between them. This CDR3 contains 14 residues. The CDR3 sequence is CASSLDPRAETQYF. DNA of the CDR3: TGTGCCAGCAGCTTAGATCCTAGGGCAGAGACCCAGTACTTC.

Note on this clone: Additional DNA sequences in this sample encode the identical CDR3. The chain links TRBV27 to TRBJ2-7; 9 bases map to TRBD1. This CDR3 is 14 amino acids long. In germline, CDR1 is MNHEY, CDR2 SMNVEV (reference sequence). Germline trimming cut 5 bases from V and 2 bases from J; bases unmatched to any gene: 4. The CDR3 sequence: CASSPRQGAYEQYF. The DNA of the CDR3 is TGTGCCAGCAGTCCCAGACAGGGGGCCTACGAGCAGTACTTC.

The chain couples TRBV5-1 to TRBJ2-4; tentatively, D is TRBD1 (5 bases). Germline lookup yields CDR1 SGHRS and CDR2 YFSETQ. Trimming took off 1 base at V and 8 bases at J, with 13 bases between the two ends. This CDR3 contains 14 residues. The CDR3 sequence is CASSLIPGRYIQYF. CDR3 in DNA: TGCGCCAGCAGCTTGATCCCAGGGCGATACATTCAGTACTTC.

This chain connects TRBV19 to TRBJ1-2; a possible D gene is TRBD1 (6 bases). The V and J ends lost 3 bases and 2 bases respectively, with 13 bases between them. The CDR3 sequence is 15 residues long. CDR1 LNHDA and CDR2 SQIVND come from the germline V gene (reference sequence). CDR3 DNA sequence: TGTGCCAGTAGTATCCCCACGGACAGAAACTATGGCTACACCTTC. This codes for CASSIPTDRNYGYTF.

The V and J genes are TRBV25-1 and TRBJ1-1; the D gene is possibly TRBD1 (5 bases). V was clipped by 4 bases and J by 0 bases, with 12 bases between them. Germline CDR1 reads MGHDK; CDR2 reads SYGVNS. This CDR3 is built from 15 residues. The CDR3 is CASSATETLNTEAFF. As DNA, the CDR3 is TGTGCCAGCAGTGCGACAGAGACCTTGAACACTGAAGCTTTCTTT.

The chain recombines TRBV6-1 with TRBJ2-5; D is undetermined. Trimming cost V 4 bases and J 5 bases, with 14 bases left between them. The CDR3 consists of 14 residues. CDR1 MNHNS and CDR2 SASEGT come from the germline V gene. The CDR3 DNA follows: TGTGCCAGCAGTGGCACATTCACCGGGGAGACCCAGTACTTC. This translates into CASSGTFTGETQYF.

The chain joins TRBV7-9 to TRBJ2-2; D is unclear. The ends were cut back, 5 bases at V and 8 bases at J, with 12 bases in the middle. Germline V CDR1 and CDR2: SEHNR, FQNEAQ (reference sequence). The CDR3 spans 13 residues. The CDR3, as DNA: TGTGCCAGCAGCCCTGGACCGAAAGGGGAGCTGTTTTTT. Protein product: CASSPGPKGELFF. Variable domain in full (rest from reference TRBV7-9 and TRBJ2-2): DTGVSQNPRHKITKRGQNVTFRCDPISEHNRLYWYRQTLGQGPEFLTYFQNEAQLEKSRLLSDRFSAERPKGSFSTLEIQRTEQGDSAMYLCASSPGPKGELFFGEGSRLTVL.

J is TRBJ2-5 and V is TRBV7-8, with 8 bases that match TRBD1. Germline trimming cut 3 bases from V and 5 bases from J; bases unmatched to any gene: 8. The length of the CDR3 is 15 residues. Germline CDR1 and CDR2: SGHVS and FQNEAQ. The CDR3 bases are TGTGCCAGCAGCTTTAGCGGAGGGGACAGGGAGACCCAGTACTTC. Protein: CASSFSGGDRETQYF.

V usage is TRBV6-5 and J usage is TRBJ2-7, with 7 bases that match TRBD1. V lost 7 bases, J lost 0 bases, and 9 bases stayed unmatched. This CDR3 has 15 residues. The germline V gene has CDR1 MNHEY and CDR2 SVGAGI. This CDR3 reads CASKQGPGGSYEQYF. The DNA for the CDR3 is TGTGCCAGCAAACAGGGGCCAGGGGGCTCCTACGAGCAGTACTTC.

This chain joins TRBV11-1 and TRBJ2-1; D is perhaps TRBD2 (6 bases). CDR1 is SGHAT and CDR2 is FQDESV in the germline V gene (reference sequence). Deletions cut 5 bases from V and 5 bases from J, with 16 bases between. CDR3 length: 15 amino acids. CDR3 protein: CASSPRMGGNNEQFF. The CDR3, as DNA: TGTGCCAGCAGCCCTAGAATGGGGGGTAACAATGAGCAGTTCTTC.

The rearrangement uses TRBV18 and TRBJ1-1; D unresolved. This CDR3 region has 19 residues. Trimming stripped 1 base from V and 3 bases from J, with 24 bases between. CDR1 and CDR2 (germline): KGHSH, LQKENI. In DNA form, the CDR3 reads TGTGCCAGCTCACCACTGAGTGGACCCAAGGTTTCGAGGGACACTGAAGCTTTCTTT. This encodes CASSPLSGPKVSRDTEAFF.

The chain couples TRBV29-1 to TRBJ2-1; D is perhaps TRBD2 (6 bases). The CDR3 has 15 residues. CDR1 is SQVTM, CDR2 ANQGSEA, per germline. V lost 2 bases and J lost 4, with 15 bases in between. CDR3 loop: CSVETGRGVYNEQFF. The CDR3 DNA reads as TGCAGCGTTGAAACTGGGCGGGGAGTGTACAATGAGCAGTTCTTC.

The chain recombines TRBV19 with TRBJ1-6, with D uncertain. The germline V gene encodes CDR1 LNHDA and CDR2 SQIVND (reference sequence). Trimming left V 4 bases short and J 5 bases short, with 9 bases between. This CDR3 contains 14 residues. The CDR3: CASSRVGDNSPLHF. CDR3 nucleotides: TGTGCCAGTAGTAGGGTCGGGGATAATTCACCCCTCCACTTT.

The chain combines TRBV4-1 with TRBJ1-2; TRBD1 matches 7 bases. Germline V CDR1 and CDR2: MGHRA, YSYEKL. Germline trimming cut 4 bases from V and 3 bases from J; bases unmatched to any gene: 8. CDR3 length: 15 residues. The CDR3, as DNA: TGCGCCAGCAGCCTGTGGGGACAGTTGGACTATGGCTACACCTTC. This encodes CASSLWGQLDYGYTF.